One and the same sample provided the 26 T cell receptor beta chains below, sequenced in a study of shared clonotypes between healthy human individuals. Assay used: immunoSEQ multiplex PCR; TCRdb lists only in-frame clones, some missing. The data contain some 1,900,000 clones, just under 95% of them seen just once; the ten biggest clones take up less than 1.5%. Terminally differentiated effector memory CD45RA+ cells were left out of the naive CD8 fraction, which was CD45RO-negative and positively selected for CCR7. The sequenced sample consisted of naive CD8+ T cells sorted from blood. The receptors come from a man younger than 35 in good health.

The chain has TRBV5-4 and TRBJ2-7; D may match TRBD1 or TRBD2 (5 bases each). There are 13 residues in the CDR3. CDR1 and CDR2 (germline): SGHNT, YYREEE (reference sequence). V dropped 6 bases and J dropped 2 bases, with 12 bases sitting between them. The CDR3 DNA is TGTGCCAGCATGGGGGACCTAACCTACGAGCAGTACTTC. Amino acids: CASMGDLTYEQYF.

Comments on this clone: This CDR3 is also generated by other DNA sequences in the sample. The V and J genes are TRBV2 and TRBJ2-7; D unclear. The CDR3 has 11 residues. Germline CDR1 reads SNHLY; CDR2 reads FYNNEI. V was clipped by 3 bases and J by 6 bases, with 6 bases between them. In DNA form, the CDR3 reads TGTGCCAGCAGTGATGGTGGCGAGCAGTACTTC. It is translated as CASSDGGEQYF.

The CDR3 DNA reads as TGTGCCAGCAGCGTTATAGCGGGAGGCGCCACAGATACGCAGTATTTT. This encodes CASSVIAGGATDTQYF. The rearrangement joins TRBV9 to TRBJ2-3; TRBD2 aligns across 10 bases. This CDR3 comprises 16 residues. The trim removed 2 bases at V and 2 bases at J, leaving 5 bases unmatched. The germline V gene has CDR1 SGDLS and CDR2 YYNGEE.

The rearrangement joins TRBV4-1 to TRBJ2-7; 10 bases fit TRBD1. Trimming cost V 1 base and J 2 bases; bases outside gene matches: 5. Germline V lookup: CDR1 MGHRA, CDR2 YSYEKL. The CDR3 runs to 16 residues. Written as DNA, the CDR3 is TGCGCCAGCAGCCAAGTGGGGGGGACAGGGGCCTACGAGCAGTACTTC. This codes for CASSQVGGTGAYEQYF.

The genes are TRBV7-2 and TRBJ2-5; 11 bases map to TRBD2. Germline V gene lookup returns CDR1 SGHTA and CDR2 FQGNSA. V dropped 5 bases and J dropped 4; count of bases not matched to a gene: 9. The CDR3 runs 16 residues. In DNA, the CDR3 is TGTGCCAGCAGCCCGGGACTAGCGGAACCAACAGAGACCCAGTACTTC. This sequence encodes CASSPGLAEPTETQYF. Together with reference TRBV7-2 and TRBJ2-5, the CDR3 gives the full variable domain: GAGVSQSPSNKVTEKGKDVELRCDPISGHTALYWYRQSLGQGLEFLIYFQGNSAPDKSGLPSDRFSAERTGGSVSTLTIQRTQQEDSAVYLCASSPGLAEPTETQYFGPGTRLLVL.

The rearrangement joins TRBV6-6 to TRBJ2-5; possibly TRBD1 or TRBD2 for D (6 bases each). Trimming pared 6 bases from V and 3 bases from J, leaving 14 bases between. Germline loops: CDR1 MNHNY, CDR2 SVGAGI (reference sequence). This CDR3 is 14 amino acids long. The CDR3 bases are TGTGCCAGCAGCCTTGGTAGGGGGGAAGAGACCCAGTACTTC. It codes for CASSLGRGEETQYF.

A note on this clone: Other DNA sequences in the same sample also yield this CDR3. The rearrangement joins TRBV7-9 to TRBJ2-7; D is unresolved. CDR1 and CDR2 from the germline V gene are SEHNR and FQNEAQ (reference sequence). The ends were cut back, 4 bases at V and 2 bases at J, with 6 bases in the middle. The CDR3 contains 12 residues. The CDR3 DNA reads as TGTGCCAGCAGCTCTACCCCCTACGAGCAGTACTTC. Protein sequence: CASSSTPYEQYF.

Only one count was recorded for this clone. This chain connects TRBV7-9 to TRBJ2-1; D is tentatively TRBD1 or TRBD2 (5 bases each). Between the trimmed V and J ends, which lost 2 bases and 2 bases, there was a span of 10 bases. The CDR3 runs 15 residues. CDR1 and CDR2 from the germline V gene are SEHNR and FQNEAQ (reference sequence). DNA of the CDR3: TGTGCCAGCAGCTTACGGGGACCTGCCTACAATGAGCAGTTCTTC. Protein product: CASSLRGPAYNEQFF.

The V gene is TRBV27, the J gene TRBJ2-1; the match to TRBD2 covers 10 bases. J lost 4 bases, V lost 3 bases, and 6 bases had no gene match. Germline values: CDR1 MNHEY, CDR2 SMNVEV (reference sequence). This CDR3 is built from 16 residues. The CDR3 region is CASSFLRTSGYNEQFF. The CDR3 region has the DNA TGTGCCAGCAGTTTCCTCCGGACTAGCGGTTACAATGAGCAGTTCTTC.

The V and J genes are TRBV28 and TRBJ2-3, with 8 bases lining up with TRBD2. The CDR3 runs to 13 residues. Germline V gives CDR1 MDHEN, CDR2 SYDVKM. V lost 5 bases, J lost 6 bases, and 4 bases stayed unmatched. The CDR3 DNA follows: TGTGCCAGCAGTAGCGGGGGCATGGATACGCAGTATTTT. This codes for CASSSGGMDTQYF. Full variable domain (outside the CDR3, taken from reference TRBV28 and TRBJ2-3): DVKVTQSSRYLVKRTGEKVFLECVQDMDHENMFWYRQDPGLGLRLIYFSYDVKMKEKGDIPEGYSVSREKKERFSLILESASTNQTSMYLCASSSGGMDTQYFGPGTRLTVL.

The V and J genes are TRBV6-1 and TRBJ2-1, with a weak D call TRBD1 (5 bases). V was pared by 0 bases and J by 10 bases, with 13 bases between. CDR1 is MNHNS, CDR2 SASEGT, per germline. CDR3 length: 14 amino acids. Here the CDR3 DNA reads TGTGCCAGCAGTGAAGCAAGGGGAACGACCGAGCAGTTCTTC. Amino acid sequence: CASSEARGTTEQFF.

CDR3 in amino acids: CASSPSSGGFNEQFF. CDR3 DNA: TGTGCCAGCAGTCCATCTAGCGGAGGCTTCAATGAGCAGTTCTTC. The chain has TRBV27 and TRBJ2-1; TRBD2 agrees at 7 bases. The ends lost 5 bases at V and 6 bases at J; junction bases unmatched: 10. The CDR3 totals 15 residues. Germline CDR1 reads MNHEY; CDR2 reads SMNVEV (reference sequence).

The CDR3 loop reads CAISESAGGRNSPLHF. CDR3 DNA: TGTGCCATCAGTGAGTCGGCAGGGGGAAGGAATTCACCCCTCCACTTT. This rearrangement joins TRBV10-3 to TRBJ1-6; 7 bases align to TRBD1. J was trimmed by 7 bases and V by 0 bases; bases with no gene match: 6. The germline V gene has CDR1 ENHRY and CDR2 SYGVKD. The CDR3 spans 16 residues.

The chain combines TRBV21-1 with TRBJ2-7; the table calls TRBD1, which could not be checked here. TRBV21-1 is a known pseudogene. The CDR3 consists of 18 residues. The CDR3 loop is CASSTPAGGPWRAYEQYF. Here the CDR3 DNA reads TGTGCCAGCAGCACTCCCGCAGGGGGGCCATGGAGGGCCTACGAGCAGTACTTC.

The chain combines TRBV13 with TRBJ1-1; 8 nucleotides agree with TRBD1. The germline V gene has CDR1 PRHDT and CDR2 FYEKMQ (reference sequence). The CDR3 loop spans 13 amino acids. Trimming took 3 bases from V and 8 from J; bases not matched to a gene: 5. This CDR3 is CASSFSGGVEAFF. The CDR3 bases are TGTGCCAGCAGCTTTTCAGGGGGCGTCGAAGCTTTCTTT.

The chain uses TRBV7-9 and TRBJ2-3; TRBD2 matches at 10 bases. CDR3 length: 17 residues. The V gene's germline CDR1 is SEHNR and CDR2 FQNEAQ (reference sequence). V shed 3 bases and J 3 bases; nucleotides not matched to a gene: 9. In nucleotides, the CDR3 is TGTGCCAGCAGCTTGCCTCGGGAAGCGGGAGGGACAGATACGCAGTATTTT. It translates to CASSLPREAGGTDTQYF.

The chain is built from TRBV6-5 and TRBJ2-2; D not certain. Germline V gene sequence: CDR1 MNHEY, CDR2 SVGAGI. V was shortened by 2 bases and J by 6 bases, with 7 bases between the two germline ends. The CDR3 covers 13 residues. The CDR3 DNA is TGTGCCAGCAGTTACGGGCAGCCCGGGGAGCTGTTTTTT. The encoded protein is CASSYGQPGELFF.

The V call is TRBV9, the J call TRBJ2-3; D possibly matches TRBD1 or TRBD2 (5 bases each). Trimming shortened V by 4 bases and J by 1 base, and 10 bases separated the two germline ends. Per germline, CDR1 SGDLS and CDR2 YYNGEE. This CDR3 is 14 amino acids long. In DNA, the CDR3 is TGTGCCAGCAGCCCGGGACCGCGCACAGATACGCAGTATTTT. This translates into CASSPGPRTDTQYF.

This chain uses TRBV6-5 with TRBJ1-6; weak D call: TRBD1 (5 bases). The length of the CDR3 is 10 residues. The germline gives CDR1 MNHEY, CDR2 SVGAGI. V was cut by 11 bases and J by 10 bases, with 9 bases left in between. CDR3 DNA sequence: TGTGCCGGGGGGGACTCACCCCTCCACTTT. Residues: CAGGDSPLHF.

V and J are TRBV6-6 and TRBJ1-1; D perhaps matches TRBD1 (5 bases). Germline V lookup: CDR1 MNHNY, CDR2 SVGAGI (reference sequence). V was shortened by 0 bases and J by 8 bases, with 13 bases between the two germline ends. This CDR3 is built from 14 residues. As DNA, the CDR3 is TGTGCCAGCAGTTACTCAGGGGCGGGCCCCGAAGCTTTCTTT. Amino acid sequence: CASSYSGAGPEAFF.

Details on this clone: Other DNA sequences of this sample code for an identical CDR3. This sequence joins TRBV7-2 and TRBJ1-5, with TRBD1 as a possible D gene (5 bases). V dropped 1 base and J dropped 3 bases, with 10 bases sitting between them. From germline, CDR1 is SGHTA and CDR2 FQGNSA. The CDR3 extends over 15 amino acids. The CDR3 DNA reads TGTGCCAGCAGCTTAGTACGGGGGGTCAATCAGCCCCAGCATTTT. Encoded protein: CASSLVRGVNQPQHF.

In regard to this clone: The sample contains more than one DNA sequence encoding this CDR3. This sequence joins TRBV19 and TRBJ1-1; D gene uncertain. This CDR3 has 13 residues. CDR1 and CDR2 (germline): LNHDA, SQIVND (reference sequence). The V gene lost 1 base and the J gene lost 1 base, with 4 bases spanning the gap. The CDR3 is CASSIARNTEAFF. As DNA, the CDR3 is TGTGCCAGTAGTATAGCCAGGAACACTGAAGCTTTCTTT.

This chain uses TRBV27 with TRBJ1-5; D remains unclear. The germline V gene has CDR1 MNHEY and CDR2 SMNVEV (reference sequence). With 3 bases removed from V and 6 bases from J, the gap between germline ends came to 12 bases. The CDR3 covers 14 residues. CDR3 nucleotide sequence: TGTGCCAGCAGTTTCGGGGTATCTGGTCAGCCCCAGCATTTT. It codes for CASSFGVSGQPQHF.

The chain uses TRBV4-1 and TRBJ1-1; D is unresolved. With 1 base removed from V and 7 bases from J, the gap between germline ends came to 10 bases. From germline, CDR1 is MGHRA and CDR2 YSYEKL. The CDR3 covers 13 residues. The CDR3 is CASSQGPGNEAFF. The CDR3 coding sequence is TGCGCCAGCAGCCAAGGGCCCGGGAATGAAGCTTTCTTT.

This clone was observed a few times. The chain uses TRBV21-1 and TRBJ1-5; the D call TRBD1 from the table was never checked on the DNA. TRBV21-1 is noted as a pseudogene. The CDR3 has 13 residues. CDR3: CASSMTDNQPQHF. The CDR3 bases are TGTGCCAGCAGTATGACAGACAATCAGCCCCAGCATTTT.

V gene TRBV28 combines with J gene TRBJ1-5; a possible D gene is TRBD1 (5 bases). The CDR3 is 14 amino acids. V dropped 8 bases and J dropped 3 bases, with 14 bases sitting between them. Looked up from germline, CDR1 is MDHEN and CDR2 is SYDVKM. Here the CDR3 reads CASGPRGYNQPQHF. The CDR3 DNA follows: TGTGCCAGCGGACCACGGGGGTACAATCAGCCCCAGCATTTT.